The text below deals with one T cell receptor (beta chain). CDR3 length: 16 amino acids. Germline-derived CDR1 and CDR2 are SGHTA and FQGNSA. Trimming removed 6 bases from V and 0 bases from J, with 15 bases in between. The sample comes from a study of blood T cells in healthy people across ages. A second PCR of about 7 to 12 cycles used a sample-barcoded 5' primer and a J-beta primer mix. Each of the cDNA molecules was tagged by a template-switch adaptor with 12 random nucleotides. Using its own MiXCR run on the 5' RACE reads, TCRdb lists one record per CDR3 protein. The repertoire holds about 1.6 million distinct CDR3 sequences, about 35% seen once, with approximately 10% in the top ten.

Sequences were obtained from blood. This sequence was found in a woman aged 25 to 39 in good health. The V call is TRBV7-2, the J call TRBJ2-1; a possible D gene is TRBD2 (5 bases). CDR3 amino acids: CASSSNTGSSYNEQFF. CDR3 nucleotides: TGTGCCAGCAGTTCTAATACGGGGAGCTCCTACAATGAGCAGTTCTTC.